The clone carrying this TCR beta chain was recorded only once. This sample was included in a study of shared clonotypes between healthy human individuals. Germline loops: CDR1 SGHRS, CDR2 YFSETQ. The CDR3 consists of 15 residues. V lost 3 bases and J lost 2, with 13 bases in between. Produced via immunoSEQ multiplex PCR; TCRdb's table is partial and in-frame only. The sample has 2 million to 2.5 million clones, approximately 93% seen once. The chain joins TRBV5-1 to TRBJ2-3; D is possibly TRBD2 (6 bases). Sequencing was carried out using naive CD4+ T cells from PBMCs. Subset described: CD45RA+ positively selected. The clonotype originates from a man aged 18 to 29 in good health. Some clones in this sample may be carry-over from other donors' samples. DNA for the CDR3: TGCGCCAGCAGCTCCGGGACTCCTAACACAGATACGCAGTATTTT. Translated, it gives CASSSGTPNTDTQYF.